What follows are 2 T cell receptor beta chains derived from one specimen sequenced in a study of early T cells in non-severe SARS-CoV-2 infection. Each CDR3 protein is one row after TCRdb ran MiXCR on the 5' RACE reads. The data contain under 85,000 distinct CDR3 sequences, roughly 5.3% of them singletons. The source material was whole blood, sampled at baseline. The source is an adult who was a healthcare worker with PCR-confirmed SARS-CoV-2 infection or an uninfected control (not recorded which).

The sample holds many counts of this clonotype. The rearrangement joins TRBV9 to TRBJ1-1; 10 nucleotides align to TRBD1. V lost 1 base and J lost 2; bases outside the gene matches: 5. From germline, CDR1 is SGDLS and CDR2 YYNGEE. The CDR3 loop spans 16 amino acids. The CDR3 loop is CASSVPGTGVNTEAFF. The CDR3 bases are TGTGCCAGCAGCGTACCCGGGACAGGGGTTAACACTGAAGCTTTCTTT.

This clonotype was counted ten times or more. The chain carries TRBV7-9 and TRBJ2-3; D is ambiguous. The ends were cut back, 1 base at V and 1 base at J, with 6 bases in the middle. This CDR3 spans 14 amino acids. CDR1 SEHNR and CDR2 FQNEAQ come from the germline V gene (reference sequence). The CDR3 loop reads CASSLDGGTDTQYF. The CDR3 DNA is TGTGCCAGCAGCTTAGATGGCGGCACAGATACGCAGTATTTT.